This T cell receptor (beta chain) was identified in a study of cytomegalovirus exposure and HLA in healthy donors. Study background: Falling in the Caucasian-associated ancestry cluster were 81% of about 400 genotyped donors.

Study-wide findings and caveats: In an earlier analysis, about 87% or about 30%: the productive usage of most TCR beta V segments.

Regarding this clone: Its antigen is not known.

The PCR used 60 Vbeta and 13 Jbeta primers. In the original workflow: Counted up in a later analysis, unique TCR beta chains came to some 82 million, with about 10 million shared. Profiling relied on immunoSEQ multiplex PCR, and the TCRdb table lists in-frame clones only, not all of them. Clonal size and the V and J genes are those of that table, whereas D and trimming came from the DNA. The sample lists around 150,000 clones, around 81% occurring once. The germline CDR1 and CDR2 sequences are LNHNV and YYDKDF (reference sequence). The CDR3 runs to 16 residues. V lost 6 bases to trimming and J lost 0 bases; unmatched junction nucleotides: 2.

The clonotype comes from a woman aged 50 to 60 in good health and CMV-seronegative. This rearrangement joins TRBV15 to TRBJ2-6; 10 bases are shared with TRBD2. Specimen: PBMCs. CDR3 loop: CATRTSGRSGANVLTF. CDR3 nucleotides: TGTGCCACCAGGACTAGCGGGCGCTCTGGGGCCAACGTCCTGACTTTC.